A selection of T cell receptor beta chains follows, all from one sample in a study of T cells in Graves' hyperthyroidism and ophthalmopathy. TCRdb reanalysed the multiplex PCR reads using MiXCR and keeps one entry per CDR3 protein. The top ten hold about two fifths of the sample, which has roughly 510,000 distinct CDR3 sequences, 40% to 50% seen once. The material sequenced was peripheral blood or thyroid tissue (not recorded which). These receptors originate from an adult woman with Graves' disease, either hyperthyroidism or ophthalmopathy (not recorded which). The CDR3 runs from the conserved cysteine through the conserved F or W. D genes are given only for firm matches. Rows may omit the clone size; those that give it use once, few, many or a size class.

d_call | clone_size | j_call | v_call | cdr3_aa | cdr3_nt
- | many | TRBJ2-7 | TRBV7-9 | CASSTGRGSYEQYF | TGTGCCAGCTCCACGGGGCGGGGCTCCTACGAGCAGTACTTC
- | few | TRBJ2-5 | TRBV28 | CASGGTVQETQYF | TGTGCCAGCGGGGGGACAGTCCAAGAGACCCAGTACTTC
- | - | TRBJ2-5 | TRBV11-2 | CASSPLTGVKTQYF | TGTGCCAGCAGCCCCTTAACGGGGGTGAAGACCCAGTACTTC
TRBD1 | - | TRBJ1-5 | TRBV28 | CASSSGTGVQPQHF | TGTGCCAGCAGTTCCGGGACAGGGGTTCAGCCCCAGCATTTT
TRBD2 | many | TRBJ2-3 | TRBV7-7 | CASSPARTSGRDTQYF | TGTGCTAGCAGCCCCGCCCGGACTAGCGGGAGGGATACGCAGTATTTT
TRBD1 | few | TRBJ1-1 | TRBV29-1 | CSVERNVGQGEAFF | TGCAGCGTTGAACGAAACGTCGGACAGGGTGAAGCTTTCTTT
- | - | TRBJ1-2 | TRBV9 | CASSVGVGNYGYTF | TGTGCCAGCAGCGTAGGAGTGGGAAACTATGGCTACACCTTC
TRBD1 | - | TRBJ2-5 | TRBV7-9 | CASSRQGSYETQYF | TGTGCCAGCAGCCGACAGGGGAGCTATGAGACCCAGTACTTC
- | - | TRBJ1-6 | TRBV10-3 | CAISESVVSGALSPLHF | TGTGCCATCAGTGAGTCGGTTGTTTCGGGGGCCCTCTCACCCCTCCACTTT
TRBD1 | once | TRBJ2-7 | TRBV13 | CASSPGGTGNSYEQYF | TGTGCCAGCAGCCCAGGCGGGACAGGGAATTCCTACGAGCAGTACTTC
- | many | TRBJ1-1 | TRBV29-1 | CSVEGLLNTEAFF | TGCAGCGTTGAGGGTCTATTGAACACTGAAGCTTTCTTT
- | few | TRBJ2-2 | TRBV7-9 | CASSIGQGGTGELFF | TGTGCCAGCAGCATTGGACAGGGAGGGACCGGGGAGCTGTTTTTT
TRBD1 | once | TRBJ1-2 | TRBV2 | CASSEQGGNYGYTF | TGTGCCAGCAGTGAACAGGGGGGGAACTATGGCTACACCTTC
- | few | TRBJ2-7 | TRBV14 | CASSPLLQAYEQYF | TGTGCCAGCAGCCCCCTTCTACAAGCCTACGAGCAGTACTTC
- | - | TRBJ1-2 | TRBV28 | CASRSGSFLNYGYTF | TGTGCCAGCAGATCGGGCTCCTTTCTGAACTATGGCTACACCTTC
- | - | TRBJ1-2 | TRBV9 | CASRDLATPTYTF | TGTGCCAGCAGAGACCTGGCGACCCCCACTTACACCTTC
- | many | TRBJ1-2 | TRBV10-3 | CAISGQNGYTF | TGTGCCATCAGTGGCCAGAATGGCTACACCTTC
TRBD1 | once | TRBJ1-5 | TRBV15 | CATSRPTGGGQPQHF | TGTGCCACCAGCAGGCCTACAGGGGGAGGGCAGCCCCAGCATTTT
- | - | TRBJ1-5 | TRBV27 | CASRNREVEPQHF | TGTGCCAGCCGAAACAGGGAGGTGGAGCCCCAGCATTTT
- | - | TRBJ1-4 | TRBV2 | CASIRESGSLNEKLFF | TGTGCCAGCATCAGGGAGTCCGGCAGCCTTAATGAAAAACTGTTTTTT
- | - | TRBJ1-1 | TRBV10-3 | CAISRPNTEAFF | TGTGCCATCAGCCGGCCTAACACTGAAGCTTTCTTT
- | - | TRBJ1-5 | TRBV10-3 | CAIGTPNQPQHF | TGTGCCATCGGGACTCCTAATCAGCCCCAGCATTTT
- | - | TRBJ1-6 | TRBV7-9 | CASSLDRAYSPLHF | TGTGCCAGCAGCTTAGACAGGGCCTATTCACCCCTCCACTTT
TRBD1 | many | TRBJ1-6 | TRBV6-5 | CASRPDRAESPLHF | TGTGCCAGCAGGCCAGACAGGGCGGAATCACCCCTCCACTTT
TRBD2 | once | TRBJ2-5 | TRBV7-8 | CASNPSGMGETQYF | TGTGCCAGCAACCCTAGCGGGATGGGAGAGACCCAGTACTTC
- | many | TRBJ1-1 | TRBV29-1 | CSVEAQGRVTEAFF | TGCAGCGTTGAAGCCCAGGGGAGGGTTACTGAAGCTTTCTTT
- | - | TRBJ2-2 | TRBV29-1 | CSVEGRGGTGELFF | TGCAGCGTTGAAGGGCGGGGCGGCACCGGGGAGCTGTTTTTT
- | - | TRBJ2-2 | TRBV24-1 | CATSETGDTGELFF | TGTGCCACCAGTGAGACGGGAGACACCGGGGAGCTGTTTTTT
TRBD2 | - | TRBJ2-7 | TRBV5-1 | CASSAKTSSVDEQYF | TGCGCCAGCAGCGCGAAGACTAGCAGTGTCGACGAGCAGTACTTC
- | many | TRBJ1-2 | TRBV7-8 | CASSLSSGPDYGYTF | TGTGCCAGCAGCTTATCGTCAGGTCCGGACTATGGCTACACCTTC
- | many | TRBJ2-6 | TRBV6-4 | CASSPDDSGANVLTF | TGTGCCAGCAGTCCCGACGACTCTGGGGCCAACGTCCTGACTTTC
- | - | TRBJ1-5 | TRBV7-9 | CASSSRVEKQETQHF | TGTGCCAGCAGCTCCCGAGTGGAAAAGCAAGAGACCCAGCATTTT
- | - | TRBJ1-3 | TRBV7-9 | CASSLALGASYGYTIYF | TGTGCCAGCAGCTTAGCGCTCGGGGCAAGCTATGGCTACACCATATATTTT
- | - | TRBJ1-2 | TRBV5-1 | CASSPGEAYGYTF | TGCGCCAGCAGTCCAGGGGAGGCCTATGGCTACACCTTC
- | - | TRBJ1-5 | TRBV10-3 | CAISEGVSNQPQHF | TGTGCCATCAGTGAGGGTGTGAGCAATCAGCCCCAGCATTTT
TRBD2 | few | TRBJ2-7 | TRBV7-9 | CASSPRSGGTYEQYF | TGTGCCAGCAGCCCCAGGAGCGGGGGGACCTACGAGCAGTACTTC
- | - | TRBJ1-4 | TRBV20-1 | CSALRTGMREKLFF | TGCAGTGCTCTACGGACGGGTATGCGCGAAAAACTGTTTTTT
TRBD2 | - | TRBJ2-2 | TRBV28 | CASSLSSGRAVSNTGELFF | TGTGCCAGCAGTTTGAGTAGCGGGAGGGCCGTGTCGAACACCGGGGAGCTGTTTTTT
- | - | TRBJ2-5 | TRBV7-2 | CASSLKFGGTQETQYF | TGTGCCAGCAGCCTTAAGTTCGGGGGCACCCAGGAGACCCAGTACTTC
TRBD2 | - | TRBJ2-5 | TRBV7-6 | CASTPARGGAQYF | TGTGCCAGCACCCCGGCCCGGGGGGGGGCCCAGTACTTC
TRBD2 | few | TRBJ2-5 | TRBV5-4 | CASSSYLSGTSGKQTQYF | TGTGCCAGCAGTTCCTACCTTTCCGGGACTAGCGGGAAACAGACCCAGTACTTC
- | many | TRBJ2-7 | TRBV7-9 | CASIPEAGYEQYF | TGTGCCAGCATCCCGGAGGCGGGCTACGAGCAGTACTTC
- | - | TRBJ2-5 | TRBV12-3/TRBV12-4 | CASTRPGFETQYF | TGTGCCAGCACTCGCCCAGGGTTCGAGACCCAGTACTTC
- | few | TRBJ1-3 | TRBV27 | CASSLSVGNTIYF | TGTGCCAGCAGTTTATCAGTGGGAAACACCATATATTTT
TRBD1 | - | TRBJ2-7 | TRBV15 | CATSRAGTGVSYEQYF | TGTGCCACCAGCAGGGCAGGGACAGGGGTCTCCTACGAGCAGTACTTC
- | many | TRBJ1-4 | TRBV6-5 | CASSLSRGAEKLFF | TGTGCCAGCAGTTTGTCTCGTGGGGCTGAAAAACTGTTTTTT
TRBD1 | many | TRBJ1-6 | TRBV9 | CASSVGGQPSPLHF | TGTGCCAGCAGCGTAGGGGGACAGCCTTCACCCCTCCACTTT
- | - | TRBJ2-2 | TRBV5-5 | CASSHIDRAGDTGELFF | TGTGCCAGCAGCCATATTGACAGGGCGGGGGACACCGGGGAGCTGTTTTTT
- | many | TRBJ1-1 | TRBV29-1 | CSGGQTNTEAFF | TGCAGCGGTGGACAGACCAACACTGAAGCTTTCTTT
TRBD2 | - | TRBJ2-7 | TRBV29-1 | CSVEPAGGYEQYF | TGCAGCGTTGAGCCAGCGGGGGGGTACGAGCAGTACTTC
TRBD1 | - | TRBJ2-7 | TRBV20-1 | CSARDPVRGYEQYF | TGCAGTGCTAGAGATCCCGTCAGGGGGTACGAGCAGTACTTC
- | - | TRBJ2-5 | TRBV12-5 | CASGLSGGTQYF | TGTGCTAGTGGTTTAAGTGGGGGGACCCAGTACTTC
TRBD2 | many | TRBJ2-5 | TRBV5-1 | CASSWTSGSEETQYF | TGCGCCAGCAGCTGGACTAGCGGGAGCGAGGAGACCCAGTACTTC
- | many | TRBJ1-3 | TRBV7-2 | CASSSDGILGSGNTIYF | TGTGCCAGCAGCTCCGACGGAATCCTTGGCTCTGGAAACACCATATATTTT
- | once | TRBJ2-1 | TRBV2 | CASNRLGQQREQFF | TGTGCCAGCAATAGACTAGGGCAGCAACGGGAGCAGTTCTTC
TRBD1 | many | TRBJ2-6 | TRBV7-2 | CASSLGQVFPGANVLTF | TGTGCCAGCAGCCTCGGACAGGTGTTCCCTGGGGCCAACGTCCTGACTTTC
- | - | TRBJ2-1 | TRBV29-1 | CSIPNGVGEQFF | TGCAGCATCCCCAATGGAGTTGGTGAGCAGTTCTTC